This T cell receptor beta chain was profiled in a study of T-cell memory formation after mild COVID-19. After 5'RACE with constant-segment primers, TCR alpha and TCR beta cDNA libraries carrying sample barcodes and UMIs were obtained. MiXCR, applied by TCRdb to the 5' RACE reads, yields one record per CDR3 protein. This table holds some 410,000 distinct CDR3 sequences, 23% found once. Study findings and constraints: Researchers report contracting CD4+ clones mostly in CM and EM, with CD8+ clones in EMRA.

CDR3 length: 19 residues. Germline CDR1 MGHDK, CDR2 SYGVNS. The junction had 11 bases not matched to a gene; V was cut back by 4 bases and J by 2 bases. This clonotype was found many times. The target antigen is unknown. This sequence was found in an adult woman who had mild COVID-19 (a few samples of this study predate the infection). Cell type and time point are not known. J is TRBJ2-2 and V is TRBV25-1; the match to TRBD1 covers 12 bases. The specimen sequenced was PBMCs or a T cell subset sorted from them (not recorded which). This CDR3 is CASSGPLGQGAINTGELFF. The CDR3 DNA follows: TGTGCCAGCAGTGGACCTTTGGGACAGGGGGCCATAAACACCGGGGAGCTGTTTTTT. Full variable domain (outside the CDR3, taken from reference TRBV25-1 and TRBJ2-2): EADIYQTPRYLVIGTGKKITLECSQTMGHDKMYWYQQDPGMELHLIHYSYGVNSTEKGDLSSESTVSRIRTEHFPLTLESARPSHTSQYLCASSGPLGQGAINTGELFFGEGSRLTVL.